The next 24 T cell receptor beta chains were all read from a single sample in a study of PD-1 blockade in classical Hodgkin lymphoma. Some clones are missing from TCRdb's copy, which holds only in-frame ones; the method was immunoSEQ multiplex PCR. The repertoire consists of around 19,000 clones, with approximately 80% occurring once and the leading ten covering 6% to 8%. Time point specified: cycle 4 day 1 (C4D1), after less than 7 weeks of nivolumab. Each patient relapsed following autologous stem cell transplantation, and prior brentuximab vedotin exposure differed. Sequenced material: peripheral blood mononuclear cells (PBMCs), taken before the fourth cycle of nivolumab. The receptors come from a human donor with classical Hodgkin lymphoma.

This clone was seen a few times. V and J are TRBV5-1 and TRBJ1-1; 8 nucleotides match TRBD1. From germline, CDR1 is SGHRS and CDR2 YFSETQ. The CDR3 consists of 15 residues. The J segment lost 2 bases and the V segment lost 0 bases, leaving 3 bases of the junction unmatched. CDR3 sequence (DNA): TGCGCCAGCAGCTTGGAAGCAGGGGGCAACACTGAAGCTTTCTTT. Translating it yields CASSLEAGGNTEAFF.

V and J are TRBV10-3 and TRBJ2-5, with a possible D match to TRBD1 (7 bases). The CDR3 is 13 amino acids. The germline gives CDR1 ENHRY, CDR2 SYGVKD. Deletions cut 6 bases from V and 2 bases from J, with 10 bases between. The CDR3 DNA sequence: TGTGCCATCAGGGGGGGACAGCAAGAGACCCAGTACTTC. This sequence encodes CAIRGGQQETQYF.

V gene TRBV5-1 combines with J gene TRBJ2-7, with 11 bases identical to TRBD1. Per germline, CDR1 SGHRS and CDR2 YFSETQ. This CDR3 comprises 17 residues. The V and J ends lost 4 bases and 7 bases, in that order; junction bases with no gene match: 16. The CDR3 sequence: CASSQQVSGTGGIEQYF. CDR3 coding DNA: TGCGCCAGCAGCCAACAGGTGTCCGGGACAGGGGGGATAGAGCAGTACTTC.

A single count supports this clone. The chain has TRBV4-2 and TRBJ1-1; D is ambiguous. CDR1 and CDR2 (germline): LGHNA, YNFKEQ. This CDR3 is 13 amino acids long. Between the trimmed V and J ends, which lost 5 bases and 7 bases, there was a span of 14 bases. The CDR3 nucleotides read TGTGCCAGCAGCTTGGGTAGTTCCATTGAAGCTTTCTTT. This encodes CASSLGSSIEAFF.

The chain recombines TRBV30 with TRBJ2-1; D possibly corresponds to TRBD2 (6 bases). V was trimmed by 0 bases and J by 5 bases, leaving 14 bases between them. The CDR3 contains 15 residues. The germline gives CDR1 GTSNPN, CDR2 SVGIG (reference sequence). CDR3 in amino acids: CAWSVRGSGNNEQFF. CDR3 nucleotides: TGTGCCTGGAGTGTACGGGGTAGCGGAAACAATGAGCAGTTCTTC.

This sequence joins TRBV6-6 and TRBJ2-3; tentatively, D is TRBD1 (6 bases). V was pared by 7 bases and J by 5 bases, with 13 bases between. The CDR3 has 13 residues. Germline CDR1 and CDR2: MNHNY and SVGAGI (reference sequence). The CDR3 nucleotides read TGTGCCAGCACCCCAAAGGGGGTAGATACGCAGTATTTT. As protein: CASTPKGVDTQYF.

The rearrangement links TRBV4-3 to TRBJ2-5, with 8 bases fitting TRBD2. The V gene end was trimmed by 4 bases and the J gene end by 1 base; junction bases not matched to a gene: 14. The CDR3 extends over 18 amino acids. Germline V lookup: CDR1 LGHNA, CDR2 YSLEER. CDR3: CASSRTTPRGGRQETQYF. The CDR3 nucleotides read TGCGCCAGCAGCCGAACAACCCCTCGGGGGGGCCGCCAAGAGACCCAGTACTTC.

The chain couples TRBV10-3 to TRBJ2-1; 11 positions agree with TRBD2. J lost 5 bases, V lost 4 bases, and 4 bases had no gene match. This CDR3 is 15 amino acids long. Germline loops: CDR1 ENHRY, CDR2 SYGVKD. CDR3 nucleotide sequence: TGTGCCATCAGTGCCCGACTAGCGGGAAACAATGAGCAGTTCTTC. This translates into CAISARLAGNNEQFF.

The DNA of the CDR3 is TGTGCCAGCAGGGTCGGGACAGGGTCTGGAAACACCATATATTTT. It is translated as CASRVGTGSGNTIYF. The chain is built from TRBV2 and TRBJ1-3; 9 positions agree with TRBD1. Germline V lookup: CDR1 SNHLY, CDR2 FYNNEI. The CDR3 covers 15 residues. J was trimmed by 1 base and V by 6 bases; bases with no gene match: 4.

The V and J genes are TRBV2 and TRBJ2-3; D possibly corresponds to TRBD2 (7 bases). CDR3 size: 13 residues. Germline V gives CDR1 SNHLY, CDR2 FYNNEI. Trimming removed 8 bases at V and 3 bases at J, with 12 bases between. CDR3 amino acids: CASGGARTDTQYF. The CDR3 bases are TGTGCCAGCGGGGGGGCTCGAACAGATACGCAGTATTTT. The whole variable domain, filled in from reference TRBV2 and TRBJ2-3, reads EPEVTQTPSHQVTQMGQEVILRCVPISNHLYFYWYRQILGQKVEFLVSFYNNEISEKSEIFDDQFSVERPDGSNFTLKIRSTKLEDSAMYFCASGGARTDTQYFGPGTRLTVL.

The J gene is TRBJ2-7, the V gene TRBV4-1; D remains unclear. V dropped 4 bases and J dropped 4 bases, with 20 bases sitting between them. The CDR3 is 16 amino acids. Looked up from germline, CDR1 is MGHRA and CDR2 is YSYEKL. The chain's CDR3 is CASSRADEPVPYEQYF. Written as DNA, the CDR3 is TGCGCCAGCAGCCGGGCGGATGAACCAGTACCTTACGAGCAGTACTTC.

This rearrangement joins TRBV29-1 to TRBJ2-7, with 9 bases fitting TRBD1. There are 13 residues in the CDR3. With 7 bases clipped from V and 7 bases from J, the junction kept 11 bases outside the gene matches. From germline, CDR1 is SQVTM and CDR2 ANQGSEA. CDR3 sequence: CSALQGAAGEQYF. CDR3 in DNA: TGCAGCGCCTTACAGGGGGCCGCGGGTGAGCAGTACTTC.

The chain couples TRBV9 to TRBJ2-3, with unresolved D. Germline V gene sequence: CDR1 SGDLS, CDR2 YYNGEE. Trimming removed 0 bases from V and 4 bases from J, with 12 bases in between. The CDR3 has 15 residues. The CDR3 region has the DNA TGTGCCAGCAGCGTAGCGGGCAGATCAGCAGATACGCAGTATTTT. It encodes CASSVAGRSADTQYF.

V gene TRBV7-2 combines with J gene TRBJ1-3, with 9 bases lining up with TRBD1. Trimming took 4 bases from V and 8 from J; bases not matched to a gene: 12. The CDR3 runs to 16 residues. Germline V gene data show CDR1 as SGHTA and CDR2 as FQGNSA. The CDR3 coding sequence is TGTGCCAGCAGCTCCTACCCGACAGGGGGAGAGGACACCATATATTTT. The encoded protein is CASSSYPTGGEDTIYF.

The chain recombines TRBV7-9 with TRBJ1-5; 9 nucleotides agree with TRBD1. Losses at the gene ends were 5 bases for V and 10 bases for J; bases not matched to a gene: 6. This CDR3 is 13 amino acids long. CDR1 and CDR2 from the germline V gene are SEHNR and FQNEAQ (reference sequence). The CDR3 is CASSPPGQGPQHF. The CDR3 nucleotides read TGTGCCAGCAGCCCCCCGGGACAGGGCCCCCAGCATTTT. The full variable domain, completed using reference TRBV7-9 and TRBJ1-5, is DTGVSQNPRHKITKRGQNVTFRCDPISEHNRLYWYRQTLGQGPEFLTYFQNEAQLEKSRLLSDRFSAERPKGSFSTLEIQRTEQGDSAMYLCASSPPGQGPQHFGDGTRLSIL.

This sequence joins TRBV4-3 and TRBJ2-3, with 7 nucleotides matching TRBD1. This CDR3 is 15 amino acids long. CDR1 and CDR2 (germline): LGHNA, YSLEER. V shed 6 bases, J shed 5 bases, and the junction held 11 bases outside the gene matches. The CDR3 DNA is TGCGCCAGCAGACCGAACACAGGGGCGGGAGATACGCAGTATTTT. Its protein product is CASRPNTGAGDTQYF.

This chain uses TRBV30 with TRBJ1-4, with 7 bases that match TRBD1. After removal of 1 base from V and 8 bases from J, the junction contained 7 bases not matched to a gene. CDR1 is GTSNPN and CDR2 is SVGIG in the germline V gene (reference sequence). This CDR3 region has 14 residues. This CDR3 reads CAWSGRGGGEKLFF. The CDR3 DNA reads as TGTGCCTGGAGTGGTAGGGGAGGGGGCGAAAAACTGTTTTTT.

The genes are TRBV27 and TRBJ2-5; TRBD1 matches at 8 bases. V was pared by 6 bases and J by 4 bases, with 10 bases of the junction left unmatched. The CDR3 runs to 15 residues. The germline CDR1 and CDR2 sequences are MNHEY and SMNVEV (reference sequence). The CDR3 region has the DNA TGTGCCAGCAGGAAAAGGCAGGGGGCCCTAGAGACCCAGTACTTC. Translating gives CASRKRQGALETQYF.

V and J are TRBV7-3 and TRBJ2-5; D is undetermined. Germline CDR1 and CDR2: SGHTA and FQGTGA. The CDR3 has 14 amino acids. Trimming removed 5 bases at V and 4 bases at J, with 14 bases between. CDR3 sequence (DNA): TGTGCCAGCAGCCCTACGGCTTTTTCAGAGACCCAGTACTTC. Translation: CASSPTAFSETQYF.

This chain joins TRBV5-5 and TRBJ2-7; no reliable D call. This CDR3 comprises 15 residues. From germline, CDR1 is SGHKS and CDR2 YYEKEE (reference sequence). V was cut by 4 bases and J by 2 bases, with 16 bases left in between. This CDR3 is CASSPRTSPTYEQYF. The CDR3 region has the DNA TGTGCCAGCAGCCCGCGGACGTCTCCGACCTACGAGCAGTACTTC.

The gene calls are TRBV5-6 and TRBJ2-1, with 11 nucleotides matching TRBD2. The CDR3 contains 16 residues. Losses at the gene ends were 0 bases for V and 8 bases for J; bases not matched to a gene: 7. Germline V gives CDR1 SGHDT, CDR2 YYEEEE. The chain's CDR3 is CASSLDRLAGGDEQFF. The CDR3 DNA is TGTGCCAGCAGCTTGGATCGCCTAGCGGGGGGAGATGAGCAGTTCTTC. Using reference TRBV5-6 and TRBJ2-1 for the parts outside the CDR3, the full variable domain is DAGVTQSPTHLIKTRGQQVTLRCSPKSGHDTVSWYQQALGQGPQFIFQYYEEEERQRGNFPDRFSGHQFPNYSSELNVNALLLGDSALYLCASSLDRLAGGDEQFFGPGTRLTVL.

The chain carries TRBV9 and TRBJ2-3, with TRBD2 matching over 7 bases. The trim removed 0 bases at V and 2 bases at J, leaving 9 bases unmatched. Per the germline V gene, CDR1 is SGDLS and CDR2 is YYNGEE. The CDR3 sequence is 17 residues long. CDR3 nucleotide sequence: TGTGCCAGCAGCGTAGATTCTAGCGGCACCTACACAGATACGCAGTATTTT. It codes for CASSVDSSGTYTDTQYF.

This chain links TRBV19 with TRBJ1-2, with TRBD1 matching 9 bases. This CDR3 is 15 amino acids long. The ends lost 7 bases at V and 4 bases at J; junction bases unmatched: 10. Germline V gene data show CDR1 as LNHDA and CDR2 as SQIVND (reference sequence). The CDR3 protein is CASTSQGAGSYGYTF. CDR3 nucleotide sequence: TGTGCCAGTACCTCACAGGGGGCCGGGAGCTATGGCTACACCTTC.

This chain connects TRBV27 to TRBJ1-5; TRBD1 matches at 9 bases. V shed 5 bases and J 6 bases; nucleotides not matched to a gene: 11. The CDR3 sequence is 16 residues long. CDR1 MNHEY and CDR2 SMNVEV come from the germline V gene (reference sequence). The DNA of the CDR3 is TGTGCCAGCAGTCCTATGGGCCTACAGGGGGCTCAGCCCCAGCATTTT. This sequence encodes CASSPMGLQGAQPQHF.